The rows below give T cell receptor beta chains drawn from one sample of a study of cytomegalovirus exposure and HLA in healthy donors. Assay: immunoSEQ multiplex PCR; the TCRdb copy retains only in-frame clones and omits some. This sample has about 110,000 clones, with roughly four fifths found just once. Sequenced material: PBMCs. These receptors were collected from a man between 18 and 29 years old in good health and CMV-seronegative. Each CDR3 is given with its conserved first and last residue. The order of the fields is clone size, J gene, D gene, V gene, CDR3 protein, CDR3 DNA. A D gene is named only where the DNA matches it firmly. Clone sizes are given selectively: once, few, many, or a class where the clone is expanded.

clone size: .; J gene: TRBJ1-4; D gene: TRBD1; V gene: TRBV9; CDR3 protein: CASSVEQGAVSDEKLFF; CDR3 DNA: TGTGCCAGCAGCGTAGAACAGGGGGCGGTTTCTGATGAAAAACTGTTTTTT
clone size: .; J gene: TRBJ2-5; D gene: TRBD2; V gene: TRBV28; CDR3 protein: CASSFQAGLAAQETQYF; CDR3 DNA: TGTGCCAGCAGTTTTCAAGCGGGACTAGCCGCCCAAGAGACCCAGTACTTC
clone size: .; J gene: TRBJ2-3; D gene: TRBD1; V gene: TRBV6-1; CDR3 protein: CASSAQQGILTDTQYF; CDR3 DNA: TGTGCCAGCAGTGCACAACAGGGGATTCTCACAGATACGCAGTATTTT
clone size: .; J gene: TRBJ1-6; D gene: .; V gene: TRBV7-8; CDR3 protein: CASSLALAVDSPLHF; CDR3 DNA: TGTGCCAGCAGCTTAGCGCTCGCGGTGGATTCACCCCTCCACTTT
clone size: .; J gene: TRBJ1-5; D gene: .; V gene: TRBV29-1; CDR3 protein: CSVESGLNQPQHF; CDR3 DNA: TGCAGCGTTGAATCCGGTCTTAATCAGCCCCAGCATTTT
clone size: .; J gene: TRBJ1-6; D gene: .; V gene: TRBV27; CDR3 protein: CASSLGGAIYSPLHF; CDR3 DNA: TGTGCCAGCAGTTTAGGGGGGGCCATTTATTCACCCCTCCACTTT
clone size: .; J gene: TRBJ2-7; D gene: .; V gene: TRBV25-1; CDR3 protein: CATEIVGSPYEQYF; CDR3 DNA: TGTGCCACCGAGATAGTGGGCAGCCCCTACGAGCAGTACTTC
clone size: .; J gene: TRBJ1-5; D gene: .; V gene: TRBV19; CDR3 protein: CASREDPNQPQHF; CDR3 DNA: TGTGCCAGCCGGGAAGATCCGAATCAGCCCCAGCATTTT
clone size: .; J gene: TRBJ1-6; D gene: .; V gene: TRBV28; CDR3 protein: CASSVIAEGNSPLHF; CDR3 DNA: TGTGCCAGCAGCGTGATCGCCGAGGGAAATTCACCCCTCCACTTT
clone size: .; J gene: TRBJ2-1; D gene: TRBD1; V gene: TRBV5-4; CDR3 protein: CASSLDRGFEQFF; CDR3 DNA: TGTGCCAGCAGCTTGGACAGGGGGTTTGAGCAGTTCTTC
clone size: .; J gene: TRBJ2-7; D gene: .; V gene: TRBV7-9; CDR3 protein: CASSLASQWPEQYF; CDR3 DNA: TGTGCCAGCAGCTTAGCTTCTCAGTGGCCCGAGCAGTACTTC
clone size: .; J gene: TRBJ1-6; D gene: .; V gene: TRBV6-5; CDR3 protein: CASSTGSYNSPLHF; CDR3 DNA: TGTGCCAGCAGCACAGGGTCCTATAATTCACCCCTCCACTTT
clone size: .; J gene: TRBJ1-2; D gene: .; V gene: TRBV5-1; CDR3 protein: CASSLAGAGGGYPF; CDR3 DNA: TGCGCCAGCAGCTTGGCCGGTGCGGGAGGTGGCTACCCCTTC
clone size: .; J gene: TRBJ2-4; D gene: TRBD1; V gene: TRBV5-6; CDR3 protein: CASSSDRLRPNIQYF; CDR3 DNA: TGTGCCAGCAGCTCGGACAGGTTGCGTCCAAACATTCAGTACTTC
clone size: .; J gene: TRBJ1-2; D gene: .; V gene: TRBV28; CDR3 protein: CASSSNSRGLTAGYTF; CDR3 DNA: TGTGCCAGCAGTTCCAATTCCAGGGGCCTAACGGCGGGCTACACCTTC
clone size: .; J gene: TRBJ1-5; D gene: .; V gene: TRBV6-1; CDR3 protein: CASSEVGGYNQPQHF; CDR3 DNA: TGTGCCAGCAGTGAAGTCGGAGGCTACAATCAGCCCCAGCATTTT
clone size: few; J gene: TRBJ2-1; D gene: .; V gene: TRBV7-9; CDR3 protein: CASSPRRDYNEQFF; CDR3 DNA: TGTGCCAGCAGCCCCCGGAGGGACTACAATGAGCAGTTCTTC
clone size: once; J gene: TRBJ1-2; D gene: .; V gene: TRBV11-2; CDR3 protein: CASSPGTIQIDGYTF; CDR3 DNA: TGTGCCAGCAGCCCAGGGACAATTCAGATCGATGGCTACACCTTC
clone size: .; J gene: TRBJ2-1; D gene: TRBD2; V gene: TRBV19; CDR3 protein: CASSVLAGGEQFF; CDR3 DNA: TGTGCCAGTAGTGTTCTAGCGGGCGGTGAGCAGTTCTTC
clone size: .; J gene: TRBJ2-2; D gene: .; V gene: TRBV21-1; CDR3 protein: CASQSPGHAYTTGELFF; CDR3 DNA: TGTGCCAGCCAATCGCCGGGACACGCGTATACCACCGGGGAGCTGTTTTTT
clone size: .; J gene: TRBJ2-2; D gene: .; V gene: TRBV6-5; CDR3 protein: CASKLRLLSGELFF; CDR3 DNA: TGTGCCAGCAAACTCAGACTGTTATCCGGGGAGCTGTTTTTT
clone size: .; J gene: TRBJ2-1; D gene: TRBD2; V gene: TRBV7-9; CDR3 protein: CASSSTRLAGHYNEQFF; CDR3 DNA: TGTGCCAGCAGCTCTACCCGACTAGCGGGGCATTACAATGAGCAGTTCTTC
clone size: .; J gene: TRBJ1-1; D gene: .; V gene: TRBV6-1; CDR3 protein: CASGLRGNTEAFF; CDR3 DNA: TGTGCCAGCGGACTCAGGGGGAACACTGAAGCTTTCTTT
clone size: .; J gene: TRBJ2-1; D gene: TRBD2; V gene: TRBV6-1; CDR3 protein: CASSEAGGYNEQFF; CDR3 DNA: TGTGCCAGCAGTGAAGCGGGGGGGTACAATGAGCAGTTCTTC
clone size: .; J gene: TRBJ2-3; D gene: .; V gene: TRBV2; CDR3 protein: CASKGAPTDTQYF; CDR3 DNA: TGTGCCAGCAAAGGGGCCCCCACAGATACGCAGTATTTT
clone size: .; J gene: TRBJ1-1; D gene: .; V gene: TRBV28; CDR3 protein: CASRLPNTEAFF; CDR3 DNA: TGTGCCAGCAGACTGCCAAACACTGAAGCTTTCTTT
clone size: .; J gene: TRBJ2-7; D gene: TRBD2; V gene: TRBV5-1; CDR3 protein: CASSGSGGSYEQYF; CDR3 DNA: TGCGCCAGCAGCGGTAGCGGGGGCAGCTACGAGCAGTACTTC
clone size: .; J gene: TRBJ2-7; D gene: TRBD2; V gene: TRBV15; CDR3 protein: CATSRDRLAGSYEQYF; CDR3 DNA: TGTGCCACCAGCAGAGATCGACTAGCGGGTTCCTACGAGCAGTACTTC
clone size: .; J gene: TRBJ2-3; D gene: .; V gene: TRBV6-4; CDR3 protein: CASSETGSTDTQYF; CDR3 DNA: TGTGCCAGCAGTGAAACGGGGAGCACAGATACGCAGTATTTT
clone size: .; J gene: TRBJ1-3; D gene: TRBD1; V gene: TRBV29-1; CDR3 protein: CSFSVTGKRNTIYF; CDR3 DNA: TGCAGCTTCTCCGTGACAGGGAAAAGGAACACCATATATTTT
clone size: .; J gene: TRBJ1-5; D gene: .; V gene: TRBV6-1; CDR3 protein: CASSERAGRGLSNQPQHF; CDR3 DNA: TGTGCCAGCAGTGAACGGGCAGGGCGCGGCCTTAGCAATCAGCCCCAGCATTTT
clone size: .; J gene: TRBJ1-2; D gene: .; V gene: TRBV6-5; CDR3 protein: CASSNRVYGYTF; CDR3 DNA: TGTGCCAGCAGTAACAGGGTCTATGGCTACACCTTC
clone size: .; J gene: TRBJ2-1; D gene: TRBD1; V gene: TRBV19; CDR3 protein: CASSARQGAGNEQFF; CDR3 DNA: TGTGCCAGTAGTGCCCGACAGGGGGCGGGGAATGAGCAGTTCTTC
clone size: .; J gene: TRBJ2-3; D gene: TRBD1; V gene: TRBV9; CDR3 protein: CASSVGTPGGWADTQYF; CDR3 DNA: TGTGCCAGCAGCGTAGGCACCCCAGGGGGCTGGGCAGATACGCAGTATTTT
clone size: .; J gene: TRBJ2-1; D gene: TRBD2; V gene: TRBV29-1; CDR3 protein: CSMREGKGNEQFF; CDR3 DNA: TGCAGCATGAGGGAGGGGAAAGGGAATGAGCAGTTCTTC
clone size: once; J gene: TRBJ1-2; D gene: TRBD1; V gene: TRBV7-2; CDR3 protein: CASSARGTDYGYTF; CDR3 DNA: TGTGCCAGCAGCGCACGCGGGACAGACTATGGCTACACCTTC
clone size: .; J gene: TRBJ2-7; D gene: .; V gene: TRBV15; CDR3 protein: CATSRDRTVQYF; CDR3 DNA: TGTGCCACCAGCAGAGATCGGACAGTCCAGTACTTC
clone size: .; J gene: TRBJ1-2; D gene: TRBD1; V gene: TRBV2; CDR3 protein: CASRTGTGGHGYTF; CDR3 DNA: TGTGCCAGCAGGACTGGGACAGGGGGCCACGGCTACACCTTC
clone size: .; J gene: TRBJ2-3; D gene: .; V gene: TRBV4-2; CDR3 protein: CASSQDGTSRTDTQYF; CDR3 DNA: TGTGCCAGCAGCCAAGATGGTACAAGTCGCACAGATACGCAGTATTTT
clone size: once; J gene: TRBJ2-1; D gene: TRBD2; V gene: TRBV18; CDR3 protein: CASSPGLAGVNEQFF; CDR3 DNA: TGTGCCAGCTCACCAGGGCTAGCGGGTGTGAATGAGCAGTTCTTC
clone size: .; J gene: TRBJ2-1; D gene: TRBD2; V gene: TRBV15; CDR3 protein: CATSRDMGSGEGNEQFF; CDR3 DNA: TGTGCCACCAGCAGAGATATGGGCAGTGGGGAGGGCAATGAGCAGTTCTTC
clone size: .; J gene: TRBJ2-7; D gene: TRBD1; V gene: TRBV5-4; CDR3 protein: CASSLSRGQGTYEQYF; CDR3 DNA: TGTGCCAGCAGCTTGAGCAGGGGACAGGGGACCTACGAGCAGTACTTC
clone size: .; J gene: TRBJ1-4; D gene: .; V gene: TRBV9; CDR3 protein: CASSVGEGNNEKLFF; CDR3 DNA: TGTGCCAGCAGCGTAGGCGAGGGAAATAATGAAAAACTGTTTTTT
clone size: .; J gene: TRBJ1-1; D gene: TRBD1; V gene: TRBV6-6; CDR3 protein: CASSRPPDRGAEAFF; CDR3 DNA: TGTGCCAGCAGCCGTCCCCCGGACAGGGGGGCTGAAGCTTTCTTT
clone size: once; J gene: TRBJ2-1; D gene: .; V gene: TRBV2; CDR3 protein: CASTEVPTVNEQFF; CDR3 DNA: TGTGCCAGCACGGAGGTCCCTACAGTAAATGAGCAGTTCTTC
clone size: .; J gene: TRBJ1-2; D gene: .; V gene: TRBV6-5; CDR3 protein: CASSYFSGAEGYTF; CDR3 DNA: TGTGCCAGCAGTTACTTTTCAGGGGCGGAAGGCTACACCTTC
clone size: .; J gene: TRBJ2-4; D gene: .; V gene: TRBV6-5; CDR3 protein: CASSYASNPGENIQYF; CDR3 DNA: TGTGCCAGCAGTTATGCTAGTAACCCAGGGGAAAACATTCAGTACTTC
clone size: .; J gene: TRBJ2-3; D gene: .; V gene: TRBV6-1; CDR3 protein: CASSERGGHTDTQYF; CDR3 DNA: TGTGCCAGCAGCGAGCGCGGGGGCCACACAGATACGCAGTATTTT
clone size: .; J gene: TRBJ1-2; D gene: TRBD1; V gene: TRBV7-2; CDR3 protein: CASSFQGQVSPMSYTF; CDR3 DNA: TGTGCCAGCAGCTTTCAGGGACAGGTATCCCCTATGAGCTACACCTTC